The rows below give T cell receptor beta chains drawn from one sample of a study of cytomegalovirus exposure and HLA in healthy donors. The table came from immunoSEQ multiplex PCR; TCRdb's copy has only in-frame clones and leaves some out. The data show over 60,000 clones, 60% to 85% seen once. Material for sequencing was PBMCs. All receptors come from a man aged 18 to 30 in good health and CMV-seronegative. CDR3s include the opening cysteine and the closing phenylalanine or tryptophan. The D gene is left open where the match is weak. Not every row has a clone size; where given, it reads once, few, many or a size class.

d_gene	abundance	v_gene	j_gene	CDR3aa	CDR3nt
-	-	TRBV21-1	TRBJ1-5	CASRRILVPGTRNQPQHF	TGTGCCAGCAGGAGAATTCTGGTACCCGGGACAAGAAATCAGCCCCAGCATTTT
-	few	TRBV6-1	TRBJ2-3	CASTPVQGIDTQYF	TGTGCCAGCACCCCCGTGCAGGGTATCGATACGCAGTATTTT
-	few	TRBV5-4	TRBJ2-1	CASSQLGDEQFF	TGTGCCAGCAGCCAACTCGGGGATGAGCAGTTCTTC
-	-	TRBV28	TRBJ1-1	CASSFTPTRRNTEAFF	TGTGCCAGCAGTTTCACCCCGACACGGCGGAACACTGAAGCTTTCTTT
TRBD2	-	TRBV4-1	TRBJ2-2	CASSQTSGAGELFF	TGCGCCAGCAGCCAAACTAGCGGGGCCGGGGAGCTGTTTTTT
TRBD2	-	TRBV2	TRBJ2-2	CASSGLAGGPGELFF	TGTGCCAGCAGTGGCCTAGCGGGGGGACCCGGGGAGCTGTTTTTT
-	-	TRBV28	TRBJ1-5	CASSLLTKWGNQPQHF	TGTGCCAGCAGTTTATTGACTAAATGGGGCAATCAGCCCCAGCATTTT
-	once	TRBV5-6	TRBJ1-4	CASSFLDPGQPSEKLFF	TGTGCCAGCAGCTTTTTAGACCCGGGACAACCCTCCGAAAAACTGTTTTTT
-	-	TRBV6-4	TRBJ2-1	CASSEYGGEQFF	TGTGCCAGCAGTGAGTATGGAGGTGAGCAGTTCTTC
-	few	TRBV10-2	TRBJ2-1	CASSDGDMHNEQFF	TGCGCCAGCAGTGACGGGGACATGCACAATGAGCAGTTCTTC
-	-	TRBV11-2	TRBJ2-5	CASSLITGVRETQYF	TGTGCCAGCAGTCTGATCACGGGGGTTCGGGAGACCCAGTACTTC
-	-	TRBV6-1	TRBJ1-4	CASSERAGLNEKLFF	TGTGCCAGCAGTGAACGGGCAGGGCTAAATGAAAAACTGTTTTTT
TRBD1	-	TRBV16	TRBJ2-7	CASSSAVDRGIHEQYF	TGTGCCAGCAGCAGTGCCGTGGACAGGGGTATCCACGAGCAGTACTTC
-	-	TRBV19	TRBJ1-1	CASSPLGQTNTEAFF	TGTGCCAGTAGTCCACTCGGACAGACGAACACTGAAGCTTTCTTT
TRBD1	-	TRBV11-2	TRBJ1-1	CASSWDSSERNTEAFF	TGTGCCAGCAGCTGGGACAGCTCAGAGAGGAACACTGAAGCTTTCTTT